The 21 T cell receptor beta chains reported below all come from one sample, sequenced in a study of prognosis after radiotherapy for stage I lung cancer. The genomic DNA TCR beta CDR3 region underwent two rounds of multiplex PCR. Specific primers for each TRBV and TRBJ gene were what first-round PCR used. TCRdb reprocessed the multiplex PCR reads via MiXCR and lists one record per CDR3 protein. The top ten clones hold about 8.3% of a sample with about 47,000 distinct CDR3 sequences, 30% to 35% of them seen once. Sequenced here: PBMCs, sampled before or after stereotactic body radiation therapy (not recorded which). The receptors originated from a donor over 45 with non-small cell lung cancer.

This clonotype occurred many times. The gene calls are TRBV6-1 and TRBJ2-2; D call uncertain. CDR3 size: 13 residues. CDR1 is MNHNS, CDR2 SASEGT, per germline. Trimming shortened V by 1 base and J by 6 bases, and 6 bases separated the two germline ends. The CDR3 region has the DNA TGTGCCAGCAGTGAAGTTAATGCCGGGGAGCTGTTTTTT. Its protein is CASSEVNAGELFF.

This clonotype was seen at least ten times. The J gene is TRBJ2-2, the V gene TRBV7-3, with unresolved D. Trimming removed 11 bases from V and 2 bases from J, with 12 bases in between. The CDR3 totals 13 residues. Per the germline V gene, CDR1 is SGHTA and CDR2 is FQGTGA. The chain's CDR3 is CASSGENTGELFF. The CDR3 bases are TGTGCCTCCTCGGGTGAAAACACCGGGGAGCTGTTTTTT.

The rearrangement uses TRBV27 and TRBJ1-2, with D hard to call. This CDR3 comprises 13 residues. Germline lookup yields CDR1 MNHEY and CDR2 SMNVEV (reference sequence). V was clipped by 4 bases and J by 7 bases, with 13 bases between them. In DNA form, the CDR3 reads TGTGCCAGCAGTTACCGGACCCCGGGTGGCTACACCTTC. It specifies CASSYRTPGGYTF.

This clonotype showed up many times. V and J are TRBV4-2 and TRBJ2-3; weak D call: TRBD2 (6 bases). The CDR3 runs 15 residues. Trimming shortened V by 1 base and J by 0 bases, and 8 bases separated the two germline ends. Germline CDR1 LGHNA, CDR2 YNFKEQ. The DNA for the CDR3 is TGTGCCAGCAGCCAAGTAGCGGAGAGCACAGATACGCAGTATTTT. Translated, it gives CASSQVAESTDTQYF.

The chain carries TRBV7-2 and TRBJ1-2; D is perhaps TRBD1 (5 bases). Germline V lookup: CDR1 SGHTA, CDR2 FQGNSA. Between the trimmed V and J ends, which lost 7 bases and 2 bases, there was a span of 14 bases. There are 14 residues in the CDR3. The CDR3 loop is CASIMDTRNYGYTF. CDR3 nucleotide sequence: TGTGCCAGCATCATGGACACGCGGAACTATGGCTACACCTTC.

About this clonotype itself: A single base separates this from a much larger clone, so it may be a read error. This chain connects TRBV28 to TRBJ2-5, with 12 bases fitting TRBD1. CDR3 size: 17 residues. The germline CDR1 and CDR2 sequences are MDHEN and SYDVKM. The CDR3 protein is CAISFGTGGFGGETQYF. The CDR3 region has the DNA TGTGCCATCAGTTTCGGGACAGGGGGCTTCGGGGGGGAGACCCAGTACTTC.

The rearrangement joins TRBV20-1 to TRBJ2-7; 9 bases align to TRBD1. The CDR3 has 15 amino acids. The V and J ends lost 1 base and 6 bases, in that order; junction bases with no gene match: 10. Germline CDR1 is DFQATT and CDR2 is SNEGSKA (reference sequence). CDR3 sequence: CSARGMGQGGGEQYF. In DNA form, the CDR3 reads TGCAGTGCTAGAGGTATGGGACAGGGTGGGGGCGAGCAGTACTTC.

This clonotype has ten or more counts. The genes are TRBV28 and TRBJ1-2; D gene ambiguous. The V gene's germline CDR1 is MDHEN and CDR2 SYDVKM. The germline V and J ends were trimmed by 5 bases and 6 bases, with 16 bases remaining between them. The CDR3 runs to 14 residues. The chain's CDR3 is CASSVLPVSNGYTF. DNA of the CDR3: TGTGCCAGCAGTGTCCTCCCAGTCTCAAATGGCTACACCTTC.

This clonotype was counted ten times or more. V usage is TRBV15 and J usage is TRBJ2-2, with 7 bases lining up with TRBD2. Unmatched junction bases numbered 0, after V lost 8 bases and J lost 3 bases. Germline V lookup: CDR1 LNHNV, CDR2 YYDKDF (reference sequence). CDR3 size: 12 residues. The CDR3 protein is CATGRDTGELFF. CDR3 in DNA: TGTGCCACCGGGAGGGACACCGGGGAGCTGTTTTTT. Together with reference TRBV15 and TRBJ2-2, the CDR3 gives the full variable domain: DAMVIQNPRYQVTQFGKPVTLSCSQTLNHNVMYWYQQKSSQAPKLLFHYYDKDFNNEADTPDNFQSRRPNTSFCFLDIRSPGLGDTAMYLCATGRDTGELFFGEGSRLTVL.

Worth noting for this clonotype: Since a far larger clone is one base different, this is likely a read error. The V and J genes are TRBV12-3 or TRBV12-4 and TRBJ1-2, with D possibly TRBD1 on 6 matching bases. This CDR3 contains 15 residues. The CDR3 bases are TGTGCCAGCAGTGCTCCCGGGACACTTAACTATTGCTACACCTTC. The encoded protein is CASSAPGTLNYCYTF.

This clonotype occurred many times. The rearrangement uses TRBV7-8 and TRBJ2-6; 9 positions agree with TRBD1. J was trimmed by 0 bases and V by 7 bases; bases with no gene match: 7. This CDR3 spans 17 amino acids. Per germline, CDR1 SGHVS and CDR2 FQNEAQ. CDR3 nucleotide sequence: TGTGCCAGCAACAGGGGGCCCTTCAGCTCTGGGGCCAACGTCCTGACTTTC. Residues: CASNRGPFSSGANVLTF.

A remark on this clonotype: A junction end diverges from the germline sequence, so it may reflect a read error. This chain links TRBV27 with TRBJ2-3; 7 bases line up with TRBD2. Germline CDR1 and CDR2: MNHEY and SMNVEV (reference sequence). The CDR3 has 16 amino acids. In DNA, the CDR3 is TGTGCCAGTAGTTTAGGGAGGGGCATAGGGGCAGATACGCAGTATTTT. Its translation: CASSLGRGIGADTQYF.

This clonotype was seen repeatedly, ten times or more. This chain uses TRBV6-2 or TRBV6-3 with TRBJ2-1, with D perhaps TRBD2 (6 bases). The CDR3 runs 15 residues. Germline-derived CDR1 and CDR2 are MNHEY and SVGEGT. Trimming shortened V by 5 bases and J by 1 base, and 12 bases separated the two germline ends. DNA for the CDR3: TGTGCCAGCAGTCGGACTATGGGGTCCTACAATGAGCAGTTCTTC. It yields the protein CASSRTMGSYNEQFF.

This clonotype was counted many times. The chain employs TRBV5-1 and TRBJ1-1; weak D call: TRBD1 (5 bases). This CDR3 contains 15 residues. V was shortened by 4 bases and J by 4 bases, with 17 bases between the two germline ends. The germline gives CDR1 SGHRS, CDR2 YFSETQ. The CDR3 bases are TGCGCCAGCAGCCCCGGAGTAGGGGAGGGCACTGAAGCTTTCTTT. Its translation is CASSPGVGEGTEAFF.

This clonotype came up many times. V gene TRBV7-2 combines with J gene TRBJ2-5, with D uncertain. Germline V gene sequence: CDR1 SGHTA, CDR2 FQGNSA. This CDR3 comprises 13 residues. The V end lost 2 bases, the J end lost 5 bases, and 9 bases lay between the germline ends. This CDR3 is CASSLRGGETQYF. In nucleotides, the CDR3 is TGTGCCAGCAGCTTACGAGGTGGGGAGACCCAGTACTTC.

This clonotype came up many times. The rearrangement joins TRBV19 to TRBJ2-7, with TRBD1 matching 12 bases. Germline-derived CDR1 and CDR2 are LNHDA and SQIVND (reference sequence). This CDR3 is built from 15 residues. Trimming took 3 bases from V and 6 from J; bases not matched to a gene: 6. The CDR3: CASSITGTGGGEQYF. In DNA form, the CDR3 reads TGTGCCAGTAGTATCACCGGGACAGGGGGCGGCGAGCAGTACTTC.

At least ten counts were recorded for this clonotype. Here the CDR3 reads CASSLGSDEKLFF. DNA of the CDR3: TGCGCCAGCAGCTTGGGGTCTGATGAAAAACTGTTTTTT. The rearrangement joins TRBV5-1 to TRBJ1-4; D ambiguous. V lost 0 bases to trimming and J lost 6 bases, with 6 bases between them. Germline lookup yields CDR1 SGHRS and CDR2 YFSETQ. The CDR3 covers 13 residues.

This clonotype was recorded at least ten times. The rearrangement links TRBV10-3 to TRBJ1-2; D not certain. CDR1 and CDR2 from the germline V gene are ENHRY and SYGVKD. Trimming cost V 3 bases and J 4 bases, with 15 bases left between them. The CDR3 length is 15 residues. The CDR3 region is CAISENNRQPYGYTF. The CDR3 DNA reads TGTGCCATCAGTGAAAACAACAGACAACCCTATGGCTACACCTTC.

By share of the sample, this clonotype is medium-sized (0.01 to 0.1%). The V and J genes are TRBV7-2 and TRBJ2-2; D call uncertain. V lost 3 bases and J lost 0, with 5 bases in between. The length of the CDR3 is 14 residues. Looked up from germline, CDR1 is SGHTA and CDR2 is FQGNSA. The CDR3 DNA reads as TGTGCCAGCAGCTTTAAGGCGAACACCGGGGAGCTGTTTTTT. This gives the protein CASSFKANTGELFF. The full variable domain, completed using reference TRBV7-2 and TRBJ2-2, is GAGVSQSPSNKVTEKGKDVELRCDPISGHTALYWYRQSLGQGLEFLIYFQGNSAPDKSGLPSDRFSAERTGGSVSTLTIQRTQQEDSAVYLCASSFKANTGELFFGEGSRLTVL.

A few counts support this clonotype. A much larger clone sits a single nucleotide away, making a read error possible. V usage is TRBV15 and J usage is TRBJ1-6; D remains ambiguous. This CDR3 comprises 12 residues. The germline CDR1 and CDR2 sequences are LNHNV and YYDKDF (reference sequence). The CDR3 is CATIRVESPLHF. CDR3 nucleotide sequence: TGTGCCACCATCAGAGTTGAATCACCCCTCCACTTT.

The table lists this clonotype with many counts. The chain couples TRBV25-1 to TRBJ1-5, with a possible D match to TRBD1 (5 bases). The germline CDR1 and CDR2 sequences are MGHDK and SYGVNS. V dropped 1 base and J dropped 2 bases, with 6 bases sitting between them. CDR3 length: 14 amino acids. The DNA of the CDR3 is TGTGCCAGCAGTGAATCCAGGGGCAATCAGCCCCAGCATTTT. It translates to CASSESRGNQPQHF.